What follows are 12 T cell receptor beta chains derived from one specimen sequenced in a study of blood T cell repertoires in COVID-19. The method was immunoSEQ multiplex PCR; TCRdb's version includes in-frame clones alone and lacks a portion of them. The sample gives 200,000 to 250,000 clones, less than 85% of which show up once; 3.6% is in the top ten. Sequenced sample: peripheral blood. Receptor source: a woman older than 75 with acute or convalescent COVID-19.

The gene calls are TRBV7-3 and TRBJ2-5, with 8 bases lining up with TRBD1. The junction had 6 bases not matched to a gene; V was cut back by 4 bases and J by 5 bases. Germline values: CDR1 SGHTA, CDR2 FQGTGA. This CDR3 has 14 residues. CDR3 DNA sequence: TGTGCCAGCAGCTCTGCAGGGGGCGGCGAGACCCAGTACTTC. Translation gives CASSSAGGGETQYF. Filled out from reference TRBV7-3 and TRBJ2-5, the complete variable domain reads GAGVSQTPSNKVTEKGKYVELRCDPISGHTALYWYRQSLGQGPEFLIYFQGTGAADDSGLPNDRFFAVRPEGSVSTLKIQRTERGDSAVYLCASSSAGGGETQYFGPGTRLLVL.

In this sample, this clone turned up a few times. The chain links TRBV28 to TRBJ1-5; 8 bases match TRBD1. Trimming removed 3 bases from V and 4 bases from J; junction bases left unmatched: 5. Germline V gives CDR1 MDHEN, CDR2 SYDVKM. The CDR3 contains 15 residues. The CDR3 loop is CASSLDRVINQPQHF. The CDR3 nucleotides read TGTGCCAGCAGTTTGGACAGGGTGATTAATCAGCCCCAGCATTTT.

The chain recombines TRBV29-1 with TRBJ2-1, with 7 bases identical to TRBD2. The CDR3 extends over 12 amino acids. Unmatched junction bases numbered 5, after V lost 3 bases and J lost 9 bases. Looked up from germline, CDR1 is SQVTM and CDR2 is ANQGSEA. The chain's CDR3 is CSVEEGRGEQFF. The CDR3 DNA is TGCAGCGTTGAGGAGGGGAGGGGTGAGCAGTTCTTC.

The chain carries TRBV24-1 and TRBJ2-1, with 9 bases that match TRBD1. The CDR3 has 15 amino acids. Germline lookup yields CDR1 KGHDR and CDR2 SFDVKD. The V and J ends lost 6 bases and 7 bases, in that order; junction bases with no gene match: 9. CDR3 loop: CATSPTGTGNNEQFF. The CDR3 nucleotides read TGTGCCACCAGTCCCACCGGGACAGGGAATAATGAGCAGTTCTTC.

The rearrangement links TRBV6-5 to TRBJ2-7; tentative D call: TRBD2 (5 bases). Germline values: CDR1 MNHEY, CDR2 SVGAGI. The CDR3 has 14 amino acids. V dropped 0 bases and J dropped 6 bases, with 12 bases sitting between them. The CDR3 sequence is CASSYSRWTREQYF. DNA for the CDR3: TGTGCCAGCAGTTACTCTCGGTGGACTCGCGAGCAGTACTTC.

In nucleotides, the CDR3 is TGTGCCAGCAGTGTAGGTCAGGGTTTTACTGAAGCTTTCTTT. Translated: CASSVGQGFTEAFF. This rearrangement joins TRBV2 to TRBJ1-1; D might be TRBD1 (5 bases). Trimming removed 4 bases from V and 5 bases from J, with 14 bases in between. From germline, CDR1 is SNHLY and CDR2 FYNNEI. The CDR3 runs 14 residues.

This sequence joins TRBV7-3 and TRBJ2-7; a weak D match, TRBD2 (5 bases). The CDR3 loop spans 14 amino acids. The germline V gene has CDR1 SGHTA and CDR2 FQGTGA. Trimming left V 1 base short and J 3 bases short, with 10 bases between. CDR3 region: CASSLKEERYEQYF. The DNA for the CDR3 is TGTGCCAGCAGCTTAAAGGAGGAGCGCTACGAGCAGTACTTC.

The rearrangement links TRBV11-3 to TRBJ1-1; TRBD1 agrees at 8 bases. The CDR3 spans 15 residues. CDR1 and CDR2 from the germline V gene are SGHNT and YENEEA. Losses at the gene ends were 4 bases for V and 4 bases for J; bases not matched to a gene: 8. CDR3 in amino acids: CASSYRTGSSTEAFF. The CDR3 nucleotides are TGTGCCAGCAGCTACCGGACAGGGTCAAGCACTGAAGCTTTCTTT.

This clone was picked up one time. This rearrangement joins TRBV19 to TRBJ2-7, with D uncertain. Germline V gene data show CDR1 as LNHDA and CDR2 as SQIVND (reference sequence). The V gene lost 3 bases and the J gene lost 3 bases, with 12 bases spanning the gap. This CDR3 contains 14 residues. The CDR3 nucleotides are TGTGCCAGTAGTATCTCTCTAAATTTCTACGAGCAGTACTTC. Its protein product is CASSISLNFYEQYF.

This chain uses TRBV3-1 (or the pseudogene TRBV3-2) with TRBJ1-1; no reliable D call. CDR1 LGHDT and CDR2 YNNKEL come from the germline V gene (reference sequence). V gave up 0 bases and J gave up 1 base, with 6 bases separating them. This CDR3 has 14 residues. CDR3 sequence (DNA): TGTGCCAGCAGCCAAGAAGGAGGGAACACTGAAGCTTTCTTT. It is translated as CASSQEGGNTEAFF.

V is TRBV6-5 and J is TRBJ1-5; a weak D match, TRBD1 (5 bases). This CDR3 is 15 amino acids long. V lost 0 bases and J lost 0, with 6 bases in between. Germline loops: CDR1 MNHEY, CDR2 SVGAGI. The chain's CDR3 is CASSYSGASNQPQHF. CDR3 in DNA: TGTGCCAGCAGTTACTCTGGGGCTAGCAATCAGCCCCAGCATTTT.

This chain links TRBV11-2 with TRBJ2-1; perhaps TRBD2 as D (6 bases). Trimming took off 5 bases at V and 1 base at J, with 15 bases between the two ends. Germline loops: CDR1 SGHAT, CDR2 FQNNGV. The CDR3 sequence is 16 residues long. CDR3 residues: CASSGLSSGSYNEQFF. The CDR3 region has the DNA TGTGCCAGCAGCGGCCTCAGCAGCGGGTCCTACAATGAGCAGTTCTTC. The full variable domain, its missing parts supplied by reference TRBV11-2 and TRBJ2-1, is EAGVAQSPRYKIIEKRQSVAFWCNPISGHATLYWYQQILGQGPKLLIQFQNNGVVDDSQLPKDRFSAERLKGVDSTLKIQPAKLEDSAVYLCASSGLSSGSYNEQFFGPGTRLTVL.